This T cell receptor beta chain was obtained from a study of graft-versus-host responses after intestinal transplantation (dated by TCRdb to the early 2020s). At the level of the whole study: The transplants that recipients got were multivisceral, liver-intestinal, or isolated intestinal. All recipients received anti-thymocyte globulin induction followed by maintenance tacrolimus and steroids for around three years. Graft-versus-host and host-versus-graft alloreactive T cell clones were tracked in the graft, circulation and bone marrow after intestinal transplantation using bulk TCR-beta CDR3 sequencing. Alloreactive clones were identified by sequencing pre-transplant mixed lymphocyte reaction products and comparing these products with unstimulated pre-transplant donor and recipient T cells. A cohort of under 30 intestinal transplant recipients, including one retransplant, was enrolled, and a few patients lacking pretransplant specimens were excluded. A peak of at least 4% donor T cells among recipient peripheral blood mononuclear cells was the definition used for donor T cell macrochimerism. Samples from a few later patients were sequenced in-house on an Illumina MiSeq with MiXCR processing rather than by the commercial service.

Sequences MGHRA (CDR1) and YSYEKL (CDR2) are obtained from the germline V gene. V sheds 8 bases and J sheds 6 bases, leaving 10 bases between their ends. Including cysteine and phenylalanine, the CDR3 has 12 amino acids. Only the CDR3 region is kept as DNA, spanning 36 bases read in frame from base 1. Study-level results and caveats: Conclusions were limited by the relatively low number and heterogeneity of intestinal transplant patients. Early after transplant, declines in HvG clones were associated with peak levels of circulating GvH clones. In patients with donor T cell macrochimerism, the allografts had high GvH to HvG T cell clonal ratios. GvH clones turned up in recipient bone marrow, with some appearing earlier in ileal mucosa or blood, a pattern consistent with an intestinal mucosal origin.

For this clone: No antigen is known for it. Qualities for individual bases were not recorded, and no much larger clone is one base off.

Library construction relied on the immunoSEQ multiplex PCR assay. For most patients, genomic DNA was subjected to high-throughput TCR-beta CDR3 sequencing by Adaptive Biotechnologies. The authors' pipeline ran thus. Adaptive's ImmunoSEQ software supplied the TCR sequencing data for around 19 patients, while MiXCR and VDJtools were used to process a few other patients. CDR3 nucleotide sequences shared between donor and recipient were removed because their origin could not be assigned. Alloreactive clones required at least 2-fold expansion over unstimulated cells and minimum CFSE-low frequency of 0.002% (template counts) or 0.001% (read counts). A clone was considered mappable if detected in the sequenced pre-transplant spleen, lymph node, or MLR CFSE-low populations of the donor or recipient. Cumulative frequency of alloreactive clones was calculated as a percentage of all sequences weighted by copy number. TCRdb's version of the immuneACCESS table is confined to in-frame rearrangements and falls short of the full clone set. An unresolved V gene accounts for under half of the shortfall where checked; the remainder is of unknown origin. From that table come the V and J calls and clone size; the DNA was used to work out D and trimming. The sample data list some 40,000 clones, and just over 90% of these were observed just once. About 4% of the sample comes from the top ten.

Blood samples were collected up to 4 times in the first month after transplant and then at least monthly when available. Material: PBMCs, obtained roughly 780 days after intestinal transplantation. The clonotype comes from a human patient who received an intestinal transplant, so some T cells may come from the graft donor. The V and J genes are TRBV4-1 and TRBJ1-4, and the D gene may be TRBD1, 5 bases matching. DNA sequence: TGCGCCAGCCGGACACACGATGAAAAACTGTTTTTT. Translation gives CASRTHDEKLFF.